This TCR beta chain is drawn from a study of blood T cell repertoires in COVID-19 (dated by TCRdb to the early 2020s). Broadly, across the study: The collaborator samples originated in the United States, Italy and Spain and spanned the acute and convalescent phases of COVID-19. The repertoires were released in a freely available public database meant as a resource for research on the immune response to SARS-CoV-2. Samples were obtained from the ongoing ImmuneRACE study (first 160 participants) and from about 1,300 subjects provided by 6 global collaborators. Where HLA class I and class II types were available, the types were taken from metadata supplied by the sample provider, not from assay-based typing. A de-identified subject ID, COVID-19 status, age in years and sex were almost always included in the sample metadata. Deeply sampled blood TCRbeta repertoires from subjects exposed to, actively infected with, or recovered from COVID-19 were included in the dataset. The prospective study material was composed of cDNA or gDNA derived from T cells, B-cell-depleted T cells, or PBMCs.

The immunoSEQ Assay, a bias-controlled multiplex PCR, was used to amplify TCRbeta CDR3 regions from genomic DNA. In the paper's pipeline: Nucleated cell counts per sample were estimated from amplification of reference gene primers within the assay. To quantify the absolute abundance of each unique TCRbeta CDR3 rearrangement, sequence reads were collapsed and filtered. For each sample, productive Simpson clonality was calculated as the square root of Simpson's diversity index over productive rearrangements. Drawn from immuneACCESS, this table holds only the in-frame rearrangements with V and J called that TCRdb kept. Clones are partly lost; checked studies trace under half to an unresolved V gene and leave the rest unexplained. V and J calls and clone size are those listed in that table; D and trimming were worked out from the DNA. The sample table holds roughly 340,000 clones, of which 85% to 90% were seen once. Of the sample, about 6% is held by the ten largest clones.

One collaborating source in Seattle enrolled patients while the patients were actively infected and followed the patients over time throughout the course of disease. The collaborating institutions used their own protocols to collect whole blood in K2EDTA tubes. Collaborator samples were shipped for TCRbeta analysis as frozen whole blood, isolated PBMCs, or DNA extracted from either sample type. Clipping removes 5 bases from V and 6 bases from J, with 13 as the unmatched junction base count. The germline V gene encodes CDR1 MNHEY and CDR2 SMNVEV (reference sequence). From the cysteine through the phenylalanine, the CDR3 covers 16 amino acids. The read is trimmed to its CDR3 DNA, 48 bases read in frame from base 1. Of note for this clone: Its binding antigen is unknown. No much larger clone exists at a distance of one base, and base qualities are not known.

Beyond this particular receptor, the publication reports: The quantity of clinical and demographic metadata differed by source and by participant and was supplied without curation.

The clonotype was recovered from a woman in her forties or fifties with COVID-19, enrolled during active disease. In this chain, TRBV27 is recombined with TRBJ1-5, with 7 middle bases fitting TRBD1. The source material was peripheral blood. The CDR3 has the sequence CASSMTRQGSSQPQHF. The DNA reads TGTGCCAGCAGTATGACCCGACAGGGTTCTAGTCAGCCCCAGCATTTT.